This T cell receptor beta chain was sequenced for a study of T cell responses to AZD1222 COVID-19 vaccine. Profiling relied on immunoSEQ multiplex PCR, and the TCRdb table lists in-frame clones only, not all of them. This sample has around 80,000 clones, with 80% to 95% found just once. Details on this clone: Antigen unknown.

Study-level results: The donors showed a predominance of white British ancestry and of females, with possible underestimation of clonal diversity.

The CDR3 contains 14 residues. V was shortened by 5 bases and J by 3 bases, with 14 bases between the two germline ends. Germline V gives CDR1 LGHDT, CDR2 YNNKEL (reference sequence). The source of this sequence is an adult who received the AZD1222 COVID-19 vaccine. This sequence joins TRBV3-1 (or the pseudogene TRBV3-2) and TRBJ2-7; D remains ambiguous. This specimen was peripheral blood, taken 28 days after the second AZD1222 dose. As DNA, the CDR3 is TGTGCCAGCAGCTACGGAGCTAGGGTCTACGAGCAGTACTTC. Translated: CASSYGARVYEQYF.